This TCR beta chain is drawn from a study of blood T cell repertoires in COVID-19. Recovered status in Cohort 3 required two negative PCRs, clearance, or symptom resolution. The CDR3 is 18 amino acids. The germline V gene has CDR1 KGHSH and CDR2 LQKENI. Trimming removed 0 bases at V and 0 bases at J, with 17 bases between. Original data processing: The authors estimated nucleated cell counts from reference gene primer amplification. Sequencing was performed with immunoSEQ multiplex PCR; in TCRdb, only in-frame clones are kept and a portion is missing. V, J and clone size are those of that table, while D and trimming were read from the DNA. Of hundreds of thousands of clones in the sample, 70% to 90% are singletons; the top ten hold over 6%.

The sequence derives from a woman in her thirties or forties who had recovered from COVID-19. This sequence joins TRBV18 and TRBJ1-1, with D perhaps TRBD1 (5 bases). Sequencing was performed on PBMCs or T cells enriched from blood (not recorded which). The CDR3 sequence: CASSPPGLGPIMNTEAFF. The CDR3 DNA sequence: TGTGCCAGCTCACCACCGGGACTAGGTCCCATCATGAACACTGAAGCTTTCTTT.